This entry lists 31 T cell receptor beta chains sequenced from one sample in a study of CD8+ T cells in alopecia areata. After isolation, RNA underwent reverse transcription to generate cDNA as the sequencing template. Assay: immunoSEQ multiplex PCR; the TCRdb copy retains only in-frame clones and omits some. The data show roughly 110,000 clones, with none appearing a single time. Sequencing input: lesional skin. These receptors came from a C3H/HeJ mouse with alopecia areata. The strain's MHC: H2-k.

As concerns this clone: Gene names and germline match the mouse. The read gets to within 4 residues of the CDR3 end, and the germline J gene fills in the rest. The chain recombines TRBV13-3 with TRBJ2-1, with 11 bases aligning to TRBD2. The trim removed 5 bases at V and 6 bases at J, leaving 4 bases unmatched. CDR1 is NNHDY and CDR2 is SYVADS in the germline V gene. This CDR3 is built from 14 residues. CDR3 bases read: TGTGCCAGCAGACTGGGGGGGCTGGTTGCT. The encoded protein is CASRLGGLVA. The whole CDR3 protein is CASRLGGLVAEQFF.

This clone was counted only a few times. The gene names given are mouse names. The observed sequence ends 4 residues before the CDR3 terminus, with the missing tail filled in from the germline J gene. V is TRBV13-3 and J is TRBJ2-1, with 13 bases fitting TRBD2. CDR1 is NNHDY, CDR2 SYVADS, per germline. This CDR3 has 17 amino acids. CDR3 bases read: TGTGCCAGCAGTGATGAGGACTGGGGGGGCGCGGAAGCT. Translating gives CASSDEDWGGAEA. The CDR3 as a whole reads CASSDEDWGGAEAEQFF.

Of note for this clone: Mouse names are used for the genes. The read terminates 4 residues ahead of where the CDR3 ends, so the germline J gene completes it. This chain links TRBV13-2 with TRBJ2-5; 11 nucleotides agree with TRBD2. The ends lost 6 bases at V and 2 bases at J; junction bases unmatched: 2. CDR1 and CDR2 from the germline V gene are NNHNN and SYGAGS (reference sequence). This CDR3 is 14 amino acids long. Partial CDR3 DNA: TGTGCCAGCGTCGACTGGGGGGGCCAAGAC. Protein product: CASVDWGGQD. The full CDR3 protein reads CASVDWGGQDTQYF.

Worth noting for this clone: Genes and germline come from the mouse. The observed sequence ends 4 residues before the CDR3 terminus, with the missing tail filled in from the germline J gene. This chain connects TRBV14 to TRBJ2-3, with D possibly matching TRBD2 (6 bases). Germline-derived CDR1 and CDR2 are SGHDT and FRDEAV. Trimming shortened V by 2 bases and J by 0 bases, and 10 bases separated the two germline ends. This CDR3 comprises 15 residues. Partial CDR3 DNA: TGTGCCAGCAGTTTTTACTGGGCTAGTGCAGAA. The encoded protein is CASSFYWASAE. The entire CDR3 sequence reads CASSFYWASAETLYF.

Notes on this clone: Germline and genes here are mouse. The DNA ends 4 residues before the CDR3 does, and the rest of the CDR3 is filled in from the germline J gene. V gene TRBV13-3 combines with J gene TRBJ1-2; 10 bases line up with TRBD1. The CDR3 totals 16 residues. The V gene's germline CDR1 is NNHDY and CDR2 SYVADS. J lost 0 bases, V lost 3 bases, and 5 bases had no gene match. CDR3 bases read: TGTGCCAGCAGTGGGACAGGGGGGTTTGCAAACTCC. Translating it yields CASSGTGGFANS. The full CDR3 protein is CASSGTGGFANSDYTF.

This clone has more than one count but fewer than ten. The genes and germline here are from mouse. The read stops 4 residues short of the end of the CDR3; the missing end is completed from the germline J gene. The chain has TRBV17 and TRBJ1-4; perhaps TRBD1 as D (6 bases). Germline V lookup: CDR1 MNHDT, CDR2 YYDKIL. The CDR3 runs to 15 residues. V lost 5 bases, J lost 0 bases, and 10 bases lay in between. CDR3 DNA (partial): TGTGCTAGCAGTCCGGACAGTATTTCCAACGAA. Amino acids: CASSPDSISNE. The complete CDR3 protein is CASSPDSISNERLFF.

This clone has only a few counts. Each gene name is a mouse one. The read ends 4 residues shy of where the CDR3 ends; the end is completed using the germline J gene. The chain is built from TRBV19 and TRBJ2-3, with 10 bases lining up with TRBD2. The V segment lost 6 bases and the J segment 1 base; nucleotides outside the gene matches: 11. Germline V gene lookup returns CDR1 FNHDT and CDR2 SITEND (reference sequence). The CDR3 consists of 17 residues. The CDR3 spells CASIPDWGVLGAETLYF. The covered CDR3 bases are TGTGCCAGCATCCCCGACTGGGGGGTCCTCGGTGCAGAA.

Only a few counts were recorded for this clone. Any gene name here is a mouse gene name. With the read ending 4 residues before the CDR3 end, the germline J gene is used to fill in that end. The V call is TRBV13-3, the J call TRBJ2-2; TRBD1 agrees at 10 bases. The CDR3 consists of 17 residues. V shed 0 bases, J shed 1 base, and the junction held 3 bases outside the gene matches. Germline V lookup: CDR1 NNHDY, CDR2 SYVADS. Here the CDR3 reads CASSDEDRGRNTGQLYF. The CDR3 bases that were read are TGTGCCAGCAGTGATGAGGACAGGGGGAGAAACACCGGG.

On this clone: The germline and genes are mouse ones. CDR3 region: CASSQGPFQDTQYF. Partial CDR3 DNA: TGTGCCAGCAGTCAGGGGCCCTTCCAAGAC. The chain combines TRBV13-3 with TRBJ2-5, with D tentatively TRBD1 (6 bases). The observed sequence ends 4 residues before the CDR3 terminus, with the missing tail filled in from the germline J gene. The V gene lost 4 bases and the J gene lost 2 bases, with 11 bases spanning the gap. This CDR3 spans 14 amino acids. CDR1 and CDR2 from the germline V gene are NNHDY and SYVADS. Filled out from reference TRBV13-3 and TRBJ2-5, the complete variable domain reads EAAVTQSPRSKVAVTGGKVTLSCHQTNNHDYMYWYRQDTGHGLRLIHYSYVADSTEKGDIPDGYKASRPSQENFSLILELASLSQTAVYFCASSQGPFQDTQYFGPGTRLLVL.

This clone was observed at least ten times. Gene labels here are mouse ones. Read sequence stops 4 residues before the CDR3 end, and the germline J gene provides the missing end. The chain couples TRBV13-3 to TRBJ2-1, with unresolved D. V was shortened by 0 bases and J by 0 bases, with 7 bases between the two germline ends. CDR1 is NNHDY, CDR2 SYVADS, per germline. This CDR3 comprises 15 residues. The CDR3 is CASSDDNNNYAEQFF. CDR3 DNA, as far as it was read: TGTGCCAGCAGTGATGACAACAATAACTATGCT.

This clone was recorded a few times. Genes and germline are mouse. CDR3 amino acids: CASSVGGVNTGQLYF. Incomplete CDR3 DNA: TGTGCCAGCAGTGTTGGGGGGGTCAACACCGGG. This rearrangement joins TRBV13-3 to TRBJ2-2; 8 nucleotides line up with TRBD2. The CDR3 goes on 4 residues after the read ends, and that part is filled in from the germline J gene. CDR1 and CDR2 (germline): NNHDY, SYVADS. This CDR3 has 15 amino acids. V shed 3 bases and J 2 bases; nucleotides not matched to a gene: 3.

This clone appeared many times. Mouse names are used for the genes. CDR3 residues: CASSPGQQDTQYF. The covered CDR3 bases are TGTGCCAGCAGTCCGGGACAGCAAGAC. This chain connects TRBV19 to TRBJ2-5; 7 positions agree with TRBD1. The CDR3 goes on 4 residues after the read ends, and that part is filled in from the germline J gene. The germline gives CDR1 FNHDT, CDR2 SITEND (reference sequence). This CDR3 region has 13 residues. V lost 4 bases and J lost 3; bases outside the gene matches: 2.

Details on this clone: Each gene name is a mouse one. The read ends 4 residues shy of where the CDR3 ends; the end is completed using the germline J gene. This chain joins TRBV19 and TRBJ2-1, with 9 bases identical to TRBD1. Trimming removed 1 base from V and 3 bases from J; junction bases left unmatched: 2. Per germline, CDR1 FNHDT and CDR2 SITEND (reference sequence). The CDR3 is 15 amino acids. Incomplete CDR3 DNA: TGTGCCAGCAGTATACCGGACAGGGGCTATGCT. Translated, it gives CASSIPDRGYA. The complete CDR3 sequence is CASSIPDRGYAEQFF.

Ten or more counts support this clone. Mouse gene names and germline throughout. With the read ending 4 residues before the CDR3 end, the germline J gene is used to fill in that end. The genes are TRBV13-3 and TRBJ2-5, with 11 bases aligning to TRBD2. Germline V gives CDR1 NNHDY, CDR2 SYVADS. This CDR3 has 15 amino acids. The chain's CDR3 is CASSDTGGAGDTQYF. CDR3 bases read: TGTGCCAGCAGTGATACTGGGGGGGCAGGAGAC.

This clone was picked up many times. Genes here carry mouse names. The sequence runs out 4 residues before the end of the CDR3; the remainder is reconstructed from the germline J gene. The rearrangement links TRBV13-3 to TRBJ2-3; the match to TRBD2 covers 8 bases. The CDR3 is made up of 15 amino acids. J lost 3 bases, V lost 4 bases, and 7 bases had no gene match. Germline CDR1 and CDR2: NNHDY and SYVADS. CDR3 DNA (partial): TGTGCCAGCAGTCCGGGGGGGCGCGAGGCAGAA. Its translation: CASSPGGREAE. The full CDR3 is CASSPGGREAETLYF.

For this clone: Each gene name is a mouse one. Coverage ceases 4 residues before the CDR3 finishes, and the germline J gene fills in the end. The chain has TRBV13-3 and TRBJ1-1; 7 bases fit TRBD1. This CDR3 region has 14 residues. The V gene's germline CDR1 is NNHDY and CDR2 SYVADS. V lost 5 bases, J lost 1 base, and 5 bases stayed unmatched. Here the CDR3 reads CASSPRQGNTEVFF. CDR3 DNA, as far as it was read: TGTGCCAGCAGCCCCAGACAGGGGAACACA.

This clone was picked up a small number of times. The genes and germline here are from mouse. The read finishes 4 residues shy of the CDR3 end, and the germline J gene is used to complete it. The V call is TRBV13-3, the J call TRBJ2-7; 8 bases match TRBD2. Germline assignment: CDR1 NNHDY and CDR2 SYVADS. The CDR3 has 14 residues. With 3 bases clipped from V and 2 bases from J, the junction kept 4 bases outside the gene matches. The part of the CDR3 DNA that was read is TGTGCCAGCAGTGGGCGGGACTGGACCTAT. Protein sequence: CASSGRDWTY. The entire CDR3 protein reads CASSGRDWTYEQYF.

This clone appeared a few times. These gene names are mouse names. The read terminates 4 residues before the CDR3 end, so the remaining end is supplied by the germline J gene. The chain is built from TRBV19 and TRBJ2-3; 12 positions agree with TRBD2. Looked up from germline, CDR1 is FNHDT and CDR2 is SITEND (reference sequence). After removal of 0 bases from V and 2 bases from J, the junction contained 7 bases not matched to a gene. The length of the CDR3 is 18 residues. The sequenced part of the CDR3 DNA is TGTGCCAGCAGTATAGTGACTGGGGGGGCGCGGGATGCAGAA. This translates into CASSIVTGGARDAE. From start to end, the CDR3 is CASSIVTGGARDAETLYF.

This clone was counted between two and nine times. Gene names and germline match the mouse. The read halts 4 residues ahead of the CDR3 end, with the missing end drawn from the germline J gene. The chain is built from TRBV13-2 and TRBJ1-1; 8 positions agree with TRBD1. The length of the CDR3 is 14 residues. Germline CDR1 and CDR2: NNHNN and SYGAGS (reference sequence). This CDR3 reads CASGDAGQGTEVFF. The part of the CDR3 DNA that was read is TGTGCCAGCGGTGATGCAGGACAGGGTACA.

On this clone: Genes and germline are mouse. From the germline J gene comes the end of the CDR3, since the read stops 4 residues before it. The chain recombines TRBV13-1 with TRBJ1-4; 7 nucleotides agree with TRBD1. This CDR3 has 15 amino acids. Germline V gene sequence: CDR1 NSHNY, CDR2 SYGAGN. J was trimmed by 5 bases and V by 3 bases; bases with no gene match: 7. Partial CDR3 DNA: TGTGCCAGCAGTGGAGGGGGCGGGGAGAACGAA. Protein product: CASSGGGGENE. The whole CDR3 sequence is CASSGGGGENERLFF.

This clone has at least ten counts. The database protein in TCRdb disagrees with the DNA translation at residue 13; the sequence shown here was translated from the DNA. The gene names here belong to mouse. Read coverage stops 3 residues before the CDR3 terminus; the germline J gene supplies the remainder. This chain uses TRBV1 with TRBJ1-6; 10 bases fit TRBD1. TRBJ1-6 is assigned to the ORF class and has an uncertain function. With V trimmed by 1 base and J by 9 bases, 6 bases remained unmatched. Germline CDR1 and CDR2: NSQYPW and LRSPGD (reference sequence). The CDR3 is 16 residues long. Here the CDR3 reads CTCSAARQGASSPLYF. The sequenced CDR3 bases are TGCACCTGCAGTGCAGCTCGACAGGGGGCGAGTTCGCCC.

Notes on this clone: The gene symbols are mouse symbols. Coverage ceases 4 residues before the CDR3 finishes, and the germline J gene fills in the end. This chain links TRBV13-3 with TRBJ2-1; 10 nucleotides match TRBD2. The CDR3 contains 15 residues. Per the germline V gene, CDR1 is NNHDY and CDR2 is SYVADS. Trimming cost V 3 bases and J 4 bases; bases outside gene matches: 4. CDR3 region: CASSAPTGGYAEQFF. The CDR3 DNA, read in part, is TGTGCCAGCAGTGCCCCGACTGGGGGGTATGCT.

This clone was observed a few times. Germline and genes: mouse. The read stops 4 residues short of the end of the CDR3; the missing end is completed from the germline J gene. V is TRBV17 and J is TRBJ2-5; a weak D match, TRBD2 (7 bases). The CDR3 runs to 15 residues. V lost 3 bases and J lost 1, with 11 bases in between. Germline lookup yields CDR1 MNHDT and CDR2 YYDKIL. The CDR3: CASSSWGADQDTQYF. Partial CDR3 DNA: TGTGCTAGCAGTAGTTGGGGGGCGGACCAAGAC.

This clone was picked up a small number of times. The listed genes are named as in mouse. Read data end 4 residues before the CDR3 end; the end is taken from the germline J gene. The rearrangement uses TRBV13-1 and TRBJ2-1; tentative D call: TRBD2 (5 bases). Germline CDR1 is NSHNY and CDR2 is SYGAGN. The CDR3 sequence is 12 residues long. This CDR3 reads CASSEMGAEQFF. The part of the CDR3 DNA that was read is TGTGCCAGCAGTGAAATGGGGGCT.

This clone has a handful of counts. Mouse gene names and germline throughout. The CDR3 end lies 4 residues beyond the end of the read and is filled in from the germline J gene. The genes are TRBV13-3 and TRBJ1-1; D remains ambiguous. V dropped 8 bases and J dropped 1 base, with 9 bases sitting between them. CDR3 length: 12 residues. Germline V CDR1 and CDR2: NNHDY, SYVADS. CDR3 sequence reads: CASSPKNTEVFF. CDR3 DNA, as far as it was read: TGTGCCAGTAGTCCCAAAAACACA.

In regard to this clone: Gene names follow the mouse nomenclature. The read stops 4 residues short of the end of the CDR3; the missing end is completed from the germline J gene. The chain joins TRBV13-3 to TRBJ2-5, with TRBD2 as a possible D gene (7 bases). Germline CDR1 is NNHDY and CDR2 is SYVADS. Trimming took off 1 base at V and 0 bases at J, with 12 bases between the two ends. CDR3 length: 16 amino acids. CDR3 sequence: CASSDWWGANQDTQYF. The part of the CDR3 DNA that was read is TGTGCCAGCAGTGATTGGTGGGGGGCTAACCAAGAC.

With regard to this clone: The genes are named according to mouse. The sequence runs out 4 residues before the end of the CDR3; the remainder is reconstructed from the germline J gene. The gene calls are TRBV13-1 and TRBJ2-7, with TRBD2 identical over 12 bases. The CDR3 has 15 residues. The V gene's germline CDR1 is NSHNY and CDR2 SYGAGN. Partial CDR3 DNA: TGTGCCAGCAGTGATGTGACTGGGGGGGCATAT. It encodes CASSDVTGGAY. The full CDR3 sequence reads CASSDVTGGAYEQYF.

This clone was detected only a few times. The genes are named according to mouse. The CDR3 extends 4 residues past the end of the read, so its final part is completed from the germline J gene. The V call is TRBV19, the J call TRBJ2-3; 10 positions agree with TRBD1. CDR1 is FNHDT and CDR2 is SITEND in the germline V gene (reference sequence). The CDR3 has 15 residues. V lost 6 bases and J lost 3; bases outside the gene matches: 7. Incomplete CDR3 DNA: TGTGCCAGCATCGGGGACAGGGGTGGGGCAGAA. Protein sequence: CASIGDRGGAE. From start to end, the CDR3 is CASIGDRGGAETLYF.

This clone was observed a handful of times. The genes are named according to mouse. From the germline J gene comes the end of the CDR3, since the read stops 4 residues before it. The V and J genes are TRBV1 and TRBJ1-4, with D perhaps matching TRBD1 (5 bases). Germline V gene sequence: CDR1 NSQYPW, CDR2 LRSPGD (reference sequence). This CDR3 has 14 residues. V was cut by 2 bases and J by 4 bases, with 8 bases left in between. The CDR3 protein is CTCSAPTGNERLFF. The part of the CDR3 DNA that was read is TGCACCTGCAGTGCACCCACAGGCAACGAA. Variable domain in full (rest from reference TRBV1 and TRBJ1-4): VTLLEQNPRWRLVPRGQAVNLRCILKNSQYPWMSWYQQDLQKQLQWLFTLRSPGDKEVKSLPGADYLATRVTDTELRLQVANMSQGRTLYCTCSAPTGNERLFFGHGTKLSVL.

With respect to this clone: The genes and germline here are from mouse. The CDR3 goes on 4 residues after the read ends, and that part is filled in from the germline J gene. This sequence joins TRBV16 and TRBJ1-1, with 7 bases aligning to TRBD1. Germline CDR1 reads SGHSA; CDR2 reads FRNQAP. There are 14 residues in the CDR3. V shed 1 base, J shed 1 base, and the junction held 0 bases outside the gene matches. CDR3 DNA, as far as it was read: TGTGCAAGCAGCTTAGGGACAGGGAACACA. Its protein is CASSLGTGNT. The full CDR3 protein reads CASSLGTGNTEVFF. Looking up the rest from reference TRBV16 and TRBJ1-1 gives the full variable domain: NAGVIQTPRHKVTGKGQEATLWCEPISGHSAVFWYRQTIVQGLEFLTYFRNQAPIDDSGMPKERFSAQMPNQSHSTLKIQSTQPQDSAVYLCASSLGTGNTEVFFGKGTRLTVV.

This clone was detected a few times. The gene symbols are mouse symbols. The read gets to within 4 residues of the CDR3 end, and the germline J gene fills in the rest. The chain links TRBV1 to TRBJ2-2, with D tentatively TRBD1 (8 bases). The V gene's germline CDR1 is NSQYPW and CDR2 LRSPGD (reference sequence). The CDR3 runs to 15 residues. V was clipped by 4 bases and J by 3 bases, with 12 bases between them. Incomplete CDR3 DNA: TGCACCTGCAGTGTCACAGGGGGGGACACCGGG. Translated, it gives CTCSVTGGDTG. From start to end, the CDR3 is CTCSVTGGDTGQLYF.